The clone carrying this TCR beta chain was recorded a few times. These data are taken from a study of blood T cell repertoires in COVID-19. About the research overall: Material from acute and convalescent COVID-19 was sourced from the United States, Italy and Spain. In each case, the material was cDNA or gDNA derived from T cells, B-cell-depleted T cells, or PBMCs.

Participant-reported clinical history was the basis for cohort assignment. The table came from immunoSEQ multiplex PCR; TCRdb's copy has only in-frame clones and leaves some out. The repertoire has fewer than 350,000 clones, approximately 85% of them found once; the top ten carry less than 2.5%. Germline V gene data show CDR1 as SGHTA and CDR2 as FQGNSA. The CDR3 runs to 17 residues. The V segment lost 2 bases and the J segment 0 bases; nucleotides outside the gene matches: 9. Specimen: PBMCs or T cells enriched from blood (not recorded which). The receptor's source is a young man who had recovered from COVID-19. This sequence joins TRBV7-2 and TRBJ2-7, with 8 bases fitting TRBD2. The CDR3: CASSLITQRGYSYEQYF. CDR3 in DNA: TGTGCCAGCAGCTTAATCACCCAGCGGGGGTACTCCTACGAGCAGTACTTC.